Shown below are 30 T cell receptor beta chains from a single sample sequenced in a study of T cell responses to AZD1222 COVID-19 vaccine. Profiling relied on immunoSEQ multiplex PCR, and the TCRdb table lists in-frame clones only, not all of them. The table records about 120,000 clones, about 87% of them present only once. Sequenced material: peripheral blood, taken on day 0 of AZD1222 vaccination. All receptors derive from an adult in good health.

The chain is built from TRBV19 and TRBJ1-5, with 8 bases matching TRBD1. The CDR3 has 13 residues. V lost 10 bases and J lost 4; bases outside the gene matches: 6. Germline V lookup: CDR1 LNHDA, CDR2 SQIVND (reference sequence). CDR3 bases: TGTGCCACTTCGGACAGGGAAAATCAGCCCCAGCATTTT. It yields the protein CATSDRENQPQHF. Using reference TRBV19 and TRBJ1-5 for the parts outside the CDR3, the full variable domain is DGGITQSPKYLFRKEGQNVTLSCEQNLNHDAMYWYRQDPGQGLRLIYYSQIVNDFQKGDIAEGYSVSREKKESFPLTVTSAQKNPTAFYLCATSDRENQPQHFGDGTRLSIL.

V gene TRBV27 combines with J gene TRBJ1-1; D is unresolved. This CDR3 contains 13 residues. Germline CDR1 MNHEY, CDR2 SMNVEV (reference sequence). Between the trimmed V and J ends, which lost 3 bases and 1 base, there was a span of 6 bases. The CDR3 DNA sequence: TGTGCCAGCAGTTTCAACGGGAACACTGAAGCTTTCTTT. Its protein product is CASSFNGNTEAFF.

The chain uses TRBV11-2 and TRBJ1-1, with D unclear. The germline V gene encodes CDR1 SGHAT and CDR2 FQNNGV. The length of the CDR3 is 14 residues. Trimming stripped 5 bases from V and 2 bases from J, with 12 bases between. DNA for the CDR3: TGTGCCAGCAGCCTAGGGATCCTAAACACTGAAGCTTTCTTT. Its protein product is CASSLGILNTEAFF.

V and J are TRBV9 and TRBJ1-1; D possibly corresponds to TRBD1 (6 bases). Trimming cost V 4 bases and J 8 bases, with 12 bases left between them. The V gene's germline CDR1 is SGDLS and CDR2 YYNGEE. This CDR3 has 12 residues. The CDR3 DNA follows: TGTGCCAGCAGCCCCCGGGACAACGAAGCTTTCTTT. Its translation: CASSPRDNEAFF.

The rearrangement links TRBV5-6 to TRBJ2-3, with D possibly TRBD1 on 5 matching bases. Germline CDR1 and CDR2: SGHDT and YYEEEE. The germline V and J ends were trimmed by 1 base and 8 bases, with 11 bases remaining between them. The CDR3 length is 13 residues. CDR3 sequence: CASSLKGLGTQYF. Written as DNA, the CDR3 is TGTGCCAGCAGCTTGAAGGGGCTGGGTACGCAGTATTTT.

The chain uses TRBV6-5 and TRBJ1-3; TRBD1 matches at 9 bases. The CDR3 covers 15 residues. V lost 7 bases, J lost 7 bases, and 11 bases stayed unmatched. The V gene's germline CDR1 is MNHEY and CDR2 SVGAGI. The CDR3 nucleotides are TGTGCCAGCACGATCGACAGAGGACAGGGGAACACCATATATTTT. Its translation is CASTIDRGQGNTIYF.

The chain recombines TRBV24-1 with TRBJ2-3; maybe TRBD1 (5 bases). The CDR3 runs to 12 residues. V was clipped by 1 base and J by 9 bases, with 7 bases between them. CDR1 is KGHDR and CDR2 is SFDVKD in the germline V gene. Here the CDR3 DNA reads TGTGCCACCAGTGATTTAGGACACACGCAGTATTTT. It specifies CATSDLGHTQYF.

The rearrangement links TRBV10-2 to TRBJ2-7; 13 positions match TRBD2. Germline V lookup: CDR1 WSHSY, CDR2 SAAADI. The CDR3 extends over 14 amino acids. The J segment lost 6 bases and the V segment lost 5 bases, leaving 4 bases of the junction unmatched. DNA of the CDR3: TGCGCCAGCAGTTGGACTAGCGGGAGTCGCGAGCAGTACTTC. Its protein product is CASSWTSGSREQYF.

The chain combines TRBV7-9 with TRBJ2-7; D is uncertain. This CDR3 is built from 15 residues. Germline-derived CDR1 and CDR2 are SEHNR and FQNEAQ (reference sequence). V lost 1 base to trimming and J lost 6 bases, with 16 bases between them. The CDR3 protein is CASSLDPFSVFEQYF. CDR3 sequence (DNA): TGTGCCAGCAGCTTAGATCCCTTCTCGGTGTTCGAGCAGTACTTC.

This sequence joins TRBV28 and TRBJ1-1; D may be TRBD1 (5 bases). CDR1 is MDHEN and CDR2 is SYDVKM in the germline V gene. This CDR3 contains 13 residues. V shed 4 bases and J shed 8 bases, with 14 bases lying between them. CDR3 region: CASSWGVGGEAFF. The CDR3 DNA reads TGTGCCAGCAGTTGGGGGGTAGGAGGGGAAGCTTTCTTT.

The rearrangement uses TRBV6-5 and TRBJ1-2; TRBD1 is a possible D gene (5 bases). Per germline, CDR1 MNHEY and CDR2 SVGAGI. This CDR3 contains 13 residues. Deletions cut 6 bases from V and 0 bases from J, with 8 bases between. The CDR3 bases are TGTGCCAGCAGCCCAGGGTCTAACTATGGCTACACCTTC. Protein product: CASSPGSNYGYTF.

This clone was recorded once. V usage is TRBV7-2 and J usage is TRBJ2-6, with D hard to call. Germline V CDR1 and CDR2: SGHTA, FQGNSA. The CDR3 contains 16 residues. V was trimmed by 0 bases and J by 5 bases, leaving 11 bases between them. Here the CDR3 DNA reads TGTGCCAGCAGCTTAGCGTGGGGTATGTGGGCCAACGTCCTGACTTTC. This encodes CASSLAWGMWANVLTF.

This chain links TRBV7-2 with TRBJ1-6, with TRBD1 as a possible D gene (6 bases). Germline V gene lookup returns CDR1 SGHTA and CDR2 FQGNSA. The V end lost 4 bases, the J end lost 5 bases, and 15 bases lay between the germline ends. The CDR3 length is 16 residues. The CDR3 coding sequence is TGTGCCAGCAGCTCTTCTTCGGGACATAATAATTCACCCCTCCACTTT. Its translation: CASSSSSGHNNSPLHF.

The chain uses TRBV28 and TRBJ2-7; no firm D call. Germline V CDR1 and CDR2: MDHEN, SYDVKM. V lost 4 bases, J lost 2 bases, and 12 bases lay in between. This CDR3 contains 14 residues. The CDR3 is CASSSPADTYEQYF. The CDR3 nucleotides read TGTGCCAGCAGTTCCCCAGCTGATACCTACGAGCAGTACTTC. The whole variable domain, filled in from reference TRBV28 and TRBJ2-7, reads DVKVTQSSRYLVKRTGEKVFLECVQDMDHENMFWYRQDPGLGLRLIYFSYDVKMKEKGDIPEGYSVSREKKERFSLILESASTNQTSMYLCASSSPADTYEQYFGPGTRLTVT.

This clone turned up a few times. As DNA, the CDR3 is TGTGCCAGCAGCTCCACGTTTGGCGAGCAGTACTTC. Its protein product is CASSSTFGEQYF. The rearrangement links TRBV5-6 to TRBJ2-7, with D hard to call. Trimming pared 3 bases from V and 6 bases from J, leaving 10 bases between. Germline V CDR1 and CDR2: SGHDT, YYEEEE. The CDR3 sequence is 12 residues long.

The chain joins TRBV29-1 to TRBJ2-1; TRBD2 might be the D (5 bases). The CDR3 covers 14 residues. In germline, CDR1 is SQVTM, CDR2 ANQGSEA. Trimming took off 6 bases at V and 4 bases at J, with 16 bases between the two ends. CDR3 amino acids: CSVAAGLLYNEQFF. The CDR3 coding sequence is TGCAGCGTCGCCGCGGGTCTTTTATACAATGAGCAGTTCTTC.

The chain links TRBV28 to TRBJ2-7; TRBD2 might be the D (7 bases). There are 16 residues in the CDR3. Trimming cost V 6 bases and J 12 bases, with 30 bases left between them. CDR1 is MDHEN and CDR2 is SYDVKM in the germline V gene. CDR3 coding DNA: TGTGCCAGCAGCGGGAGTTGGGGGCTAGCGGCACGACCGGGGTACTTC. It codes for CASSGSWGLAARPGYF.

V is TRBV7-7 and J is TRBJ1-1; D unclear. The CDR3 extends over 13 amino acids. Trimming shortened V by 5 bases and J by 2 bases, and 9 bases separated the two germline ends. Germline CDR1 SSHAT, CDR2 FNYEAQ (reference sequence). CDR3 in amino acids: CASSPTTNTEAFF. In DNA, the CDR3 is TGTGCCAGCAGCCCAACAACTAACACTGAAGCTTTCTTT. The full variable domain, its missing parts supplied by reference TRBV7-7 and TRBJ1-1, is GAGVSQSPRYKVTKRGQDVTLRCDPISSHATLYWYQQALGQGPEFLTYFNYEAQPDKSGLPSDRFSAERPEGSISTLTIQRTEQRDSAMYRCASSPTTNTEAFFGQGTRLTVV.

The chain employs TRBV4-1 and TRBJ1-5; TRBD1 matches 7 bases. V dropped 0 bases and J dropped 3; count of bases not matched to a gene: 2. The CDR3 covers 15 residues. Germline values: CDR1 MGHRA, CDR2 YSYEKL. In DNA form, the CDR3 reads TGCGCCAGCAGCCAAGAGACAGGGAACAATCAGCCCCAGCATTTT. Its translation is CASSQETGNNQPQHF.

CDR3: CASSFSLNTGELFF. CDR3 nucleotide sequence: TGCGCCAGCAGCTTCAGCCTGAACACCGGGGAGCTGTTTTTT. The J gene is TRBJ2-2, the V gene TRBV5-1, with D unresolved. Trimming removed 2 bases at V and 1 base at J, with 6 bases between. Germline assignment: CDR1 SGHRS and CDR2 YFSETQ. The CDR3 spans 14 residues.

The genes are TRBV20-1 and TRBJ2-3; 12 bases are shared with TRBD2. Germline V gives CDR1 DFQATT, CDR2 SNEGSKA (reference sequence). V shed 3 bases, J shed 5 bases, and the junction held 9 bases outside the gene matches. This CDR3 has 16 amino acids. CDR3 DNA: TGCAGTGCTAGTGACCCTAGCGGGGGGGCCGTAGATACGCAGTATTTT. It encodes CSASDPSGGAVDTQYF.

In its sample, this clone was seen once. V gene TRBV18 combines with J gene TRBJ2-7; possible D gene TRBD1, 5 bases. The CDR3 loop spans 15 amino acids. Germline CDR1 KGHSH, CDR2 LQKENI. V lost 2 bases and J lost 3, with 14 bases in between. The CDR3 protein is CASSPLERTNYEQYF. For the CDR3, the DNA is TGTGCCAGCTCACCATTGGAGAGGACAAACTACGAGCAGTACTTC.

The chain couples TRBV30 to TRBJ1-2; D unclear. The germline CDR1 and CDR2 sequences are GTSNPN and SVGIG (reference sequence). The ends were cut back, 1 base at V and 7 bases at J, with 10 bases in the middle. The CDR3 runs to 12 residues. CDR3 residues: CAWSAGIGGYTF. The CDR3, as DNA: TGTGCCTGGAGTGCGGGTATCGGTGGCTACACCTTC.

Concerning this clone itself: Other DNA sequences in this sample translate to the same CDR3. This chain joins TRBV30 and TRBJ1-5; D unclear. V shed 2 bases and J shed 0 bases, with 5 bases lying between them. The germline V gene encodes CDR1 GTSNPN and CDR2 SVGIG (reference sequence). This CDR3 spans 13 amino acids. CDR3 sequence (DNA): TGTGCCTGGAGTCTGGATAGCAATCAGCCCCAGCATTTT. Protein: CAWSLDSNQPQHF.

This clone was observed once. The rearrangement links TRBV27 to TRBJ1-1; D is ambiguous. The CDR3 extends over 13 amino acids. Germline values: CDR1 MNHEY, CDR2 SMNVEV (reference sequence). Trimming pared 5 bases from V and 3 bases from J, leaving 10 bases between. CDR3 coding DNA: TGTGCCAGCAGTCTTTTTAGGGACACTGAAGCTTTCTTT. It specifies CASSLFRDTEAFF.

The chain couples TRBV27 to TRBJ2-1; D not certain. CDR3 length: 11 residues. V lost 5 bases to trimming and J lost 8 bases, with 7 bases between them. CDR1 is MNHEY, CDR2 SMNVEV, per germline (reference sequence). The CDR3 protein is CASSSFDEQFF. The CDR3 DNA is TGTGCCAGCAGTAGTTTCGATGAGCAGTTCTTC.

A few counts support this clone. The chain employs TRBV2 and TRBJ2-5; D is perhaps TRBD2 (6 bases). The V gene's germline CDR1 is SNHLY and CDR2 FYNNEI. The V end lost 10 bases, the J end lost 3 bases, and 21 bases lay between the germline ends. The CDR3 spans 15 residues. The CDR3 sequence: CAIPPFGGREETQYF. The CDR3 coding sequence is TGTGCCATACCACCCTTCGGGGGAAGGGAAGAGACCCAGTACTTC. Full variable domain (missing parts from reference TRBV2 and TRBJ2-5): EPEVTQTPSHQVTQMGQEVILRCVPISNHLYFYWYRQILGQKVEFLVSFYNNEISEKSEIFDDQFSVERPDGSNFTLKIRSTKLEDSAMYFCAIPPFGGREETQYFGPGTRLLVL.

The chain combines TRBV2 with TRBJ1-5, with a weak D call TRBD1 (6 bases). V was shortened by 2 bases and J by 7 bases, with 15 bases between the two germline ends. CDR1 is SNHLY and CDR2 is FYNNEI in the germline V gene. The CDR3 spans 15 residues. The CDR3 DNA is TGTGCCAGCAGTGAAATAGGGGGGTGGGAGCAGCCCCAGCATTTT. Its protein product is CASSEIGGWEQPQHF.

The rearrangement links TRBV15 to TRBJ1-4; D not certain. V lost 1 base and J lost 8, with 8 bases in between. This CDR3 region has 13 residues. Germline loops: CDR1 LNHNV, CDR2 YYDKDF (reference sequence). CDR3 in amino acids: CATSRAIGEKLFF. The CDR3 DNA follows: TGTGCCACCAGCAGAGCCATAGGGGAAAAACTGTTTTTT.

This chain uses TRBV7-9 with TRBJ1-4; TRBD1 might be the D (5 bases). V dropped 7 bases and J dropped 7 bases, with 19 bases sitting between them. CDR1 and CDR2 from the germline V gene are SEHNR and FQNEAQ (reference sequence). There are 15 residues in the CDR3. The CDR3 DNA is TGTGCCAGCACCCCCCGGTCCGGGACTGGTGAAAAACTGTTTTTT. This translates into CASTPRSGTGEKLFF.